The subject of this entry is one T cell receptor beta chain. In this sample, this clone turned up once. It has no known antigen specificity. No base quality values were provided; no much bigger clone lies one nucleotide off. The same CDR3 is also encoded by other DNA sequences in this sample. This sample is drawn from a study of blood T cell repertoires in COVID-19 (TCRdb year 2020). Regarding the complete study: Collaborator samples came from the United States, Italy and Spain and covered acute and convalescent phases of COVID-19. The dataset comprised deeply sampled blood TCRbeta repertoires from subjects exposed to, actively infected with, or recovered from COVID-19. The prospective study material was composed of cDNA or gDNA derived from T cells, B-cell-depleted T cells, or PBMCs. The repertoires were released in a freely available public database meant as a resource for research on the immune response to SARS-CoV-2. Samples came from the ongoing ImmuneRACE study (first 160 participants) plus 1,254 subjects from 6 global collaborators. Nearly every sample came with metadata listing a de-identified subject ID, COVID-19 status, age in years and sex. Where available, HLA class I and class II types were taken from metadata supplied by the sample provider and were not determined by assay-based typing.

TCRbeta CDR3 regions were amplified from genomic DNA by means of the immunoSEQ Assay, a bias-controlled multiplex PCR. In the original analysis: Within the assay, amplification of reference gene primers was used to estimate how many nucleated cells each sample contained. To quantify the absolute abundance of each unique TCRbeta CDR3 rearrangement, sequence reads were collapsed and filtered. For each sample, productive Simpson clonality was calculated as the square root of Simpson's diversity index across productive rearrangements. Not all clones reach the TCRdb copy of this immuneACCESS table, which keeps in-frame sequences only. Checked studies attribute under half of the gap to unresolved V genes and leave the rest unexplained. V and J calls and clone size follow that table, whereas D and trimming were derived from the DNA. The sample table holds 6,400 or so clones, of which 89% were seen once. Nearly 8.5% of the sample is in the top ten clones.

Each collaborating institution followed its own protocols to collect whole blood in K2EDTA tubes. For TCRbeta analysis, collaborators shipped samples in one of three forms: frozen whole blood, isolated PBMCs, or DNA extracted from either of those sample types. V loses 6 bases of germline sequence and J loses 5 bases, and the interval between the two ends is 7 bases. Inclusive of the bounding cysteine and phenylalanine, the CDR3 is 11 residues long. CDR3 DNA is the only sequence kept; it has 33 bases, read in frame from the first base. Overall study results and their limits: The amount of clinical and demographic metadata varied by source and participant and was provided uncurated.

This clonotype was obtained from a human donor in a cohort sampled during active COVID-19. The donor label of this sample is uncertain. The sequence joins TRBV12-3 or TRBV12-4 to TRBJ2-5; the D region possibly corresponds to TRBD2 (5 bases align). The specimen was peripheral blood. The CDR3 is CASSRGETQYF. The DNA reads TGTGCCAGCAGCAGAGGGGAGACCCAGTACTTC.